This TCR beta chain was sequenced for a study of cytomegalovirus exposure and HLA in healthy donors. On the study more broadly: Around 89 million unique TCRs from HLA-typed donors made up an early data release. Findings of the study overall: Many donors shared some public TCRs, even though most TCR sequences were rare. TRBV6-2, TRBV6-3 and some other V segments were excluded as indistinguishable.

Healthy bone marrow donors made up the donors. As to this clone: Its antigen is still unknown.

The CDR3 contains 13 residues. Trimming pared 4 bases from V and 7 bases from J, leaving 10 bases between. CDR1 and CDR2 from the germline V gene are SEHNR and FQNEAQ (reference sequence). 60 Vbeta and 13 Jbeta primers were used in PCR. Repertoires were generated with immunoSEQ multiplex PCR, while TCRdb's copy carries only in-frame clones and drops some. The table lists approximately 180,000 clones, around four fifths of them singletons. The J gene is TRBJ2-2, the V gene TRBV7-9, with a possible D match to TRBD1 (6 bases). The receptor comes from a girl aged 10 to 17 in good health and CMV-seropositive. The sample comprised PBMCs. CDR3 sequence reads: CASSYSRGGELFF. The CDR3 DNA reads as TGTGCCAGCAGCTACAGCAGGGGCGGGGAGCTGTTTTTT. The full variable domain, its missing parts supplied by reference TRBV7-9 and TRBJ2-2, is DTGVSQNPRHKITKRGQNVTFRCDPISEHNRLYWYRQTLGQGPEFLTYFQNEAQLEKSRLLSDRFSAERPKGSFSTLEIQRTEQGDSAMYLCASSYSRGGELFFGEGSRLTVL.